The 5 T cell receptor beta chains listed next were all sequenced from one sample in a study of T cell clonality in common variable immunodeficiency (dated by TCRdb to the mid-2010s). Libraries were constructed by the immunoSEQ multiplex PCR assay. TCRdb stores this immuneACCESS table with in-frame sequences only. Part of the clones is absent; in the studies checked, under half of the shortfall reflects unresolved V genes, and no reason is known for the rest. There are about 39,000 clones in this sample, and none of them is a singleton. The top ten hold 2.5% to 3% of the sample. The sequenced sample consisted of peripheral blood mononuclear cells. The receptors were gathered from a person aged 18-70 years in good health.

This clone was found many times. The read terminates 3 residues ahead of where the CDR3 ends, so the germline J gene completes it. The rearrangement links TRBV18 to TRBJ1-2; unclear D gene. The germline gives CDR1 KGHSH, CDR2 LQKENI. V was trimmed by 0 bases and J by 2 bases, leaving 7 bases between them. The CDR3 sequence is 14 residues long. CDR3: CASSPPAQNYGYTF. CDR3 DNA (partial): TGTGCCAGCTCACCACCAGCACAGAACTATGGC.

This clone showed up many times. The CDR3 end is not reached by the read, which stops 3 residues before it; the germline J gene fills it in. The rearrangement links TRBV5-1 to TRBJ1-1, with TRBD1 matching over 7 bases. The germline CDR1 and CDR2 sequences are SGHRS and YFSETQ. The CDR3 is 15 residues long. The covered CDR3 bases are TGCGCCAGCAGCTTGGAAGGGAGCTCAGGGGGTAGG. It is translated as CASSLEGSSGGR. The complete CDR3 reads CASSLEGSSGGRAFF.

This clone has ten or more counts. The read finishes 3 residues shy of the CDR3 end, and the germline J gene is used to complete it. V gene TRBV2 combines with J gene TRBJ2-3; D gene uncertain. In germline, CDR1 is SNHLY, CDR2 FYNNEI. The CDR3 length is 13 residues. With 6 bases removed from V and 5 bases from J, the gap between germline ends came to 12 bases. The CDR3 protein is CASRGRSLDTQYF. The part of the CDR3 DNA that was read is TGTGCCAGCAGGGGCCGTTCTTTAGATACG.

This clone was detected many times. Read data end 3 residues before the CDR3 end; the end is taken from the germline J gene. The chain is built from TRBV10-3 and TRBJ2-2; no definite D call. Germline V gene data show CDR1 as ENHRY and CDR2 as SYGVKD. Trimming pared 8 bases from V and 0 bases from J, leaving 4 bases between. There are 12 residues in the CDR3. CDR3 DNA, as far as it was read: TGTGCCATCGGGCCGAACACCGGGGAG. This gives the protein CAIGPNTGE. The complete CDR3 reads CAIGPNTGELFF.

This clone was seen ten or more times. The sequenced CDR3 bases are TGCGCCAGCAGCTTTAGGGGACAACAAGAGACC. Protein product: CASSFRGQQET. The whole CDR3 protein reads CASSFRGQQETQYF. V and J are TRBV5-1 and TRBJ2-5, with D perhaps TRBD1 (6 bases). Read coverage stops 3 residues before the CDR3 terminus; the germline J gene supplies the remainder. Trimming took 2 bases from V and 2 from J, leaving 10 bases between them. The CDR3 has 14 amino acids. Germline lookup yields CDR1 SGHRS and CDR2 YFSETQ. The whole variable domain, filled in from reference TRBV5-1 and TRBJ2-5, reads KAGVTQTPRYLIKTRGQQVTLSCSPISGHRSVSWYQQTPGQGLQFLFEYFSETQRNKGNFPGRFSGRQFSNSRSEMNVSTLELGDSALYLCASSFRGQQETQYFGPGTRLLVL.